This TCR beta chain was sequenced during a study of glioma-infiltrating T cells after dendritic cell vaccination (dated by TCRdb to the mid-2010s). Regarding the complete study: A cohort of approximately 15 glioblastoma patients from Phase I and II dendritic cell vaccination trials was included, of whom 9 were newly diagnosed and 6 had recurrent disease. Patients received autologous tumor lysate-pulsed dendritic cell vaccination between about 2002 and 2013. Each patient got three intradermal injections of the dendritic cell vaccine, spaced at biweekly intervals, in the arm below the axilla. TCR sequencing metrics, including TIL content and tumor-blood repertoire overlap, were correlated with survival after dendritic cell vaccination. To make the vaccine, monocyte-derived dendritic cells were cultured for roughly seven days with IL-4 and GM-CSF and then pulsed overnight with autologous tumor lysate. In glioblastoma patients vaccinated with dendritic cells, deep sequencing of TCR beta CDR3 regions served to measure tumor-infiltrating lymphocyte content and to compare repertoires between tumor and blood. Paper-wide results and their limitations: Longer time to progression and overall survival after dendritic cell vaccination were predicted by higher estimated pretreatment TIL content. The three-group TCR overlap response model was described as speculative and requiring prospective validation. No direct relationship between TCR clonality and survival was found, suggesting that a diverse polyclonal response may matter. The cohort was small and heterogeneous, with few patients having full blood and tumor sets and even fewer initial-recurrent tumor pairs.

There are 17 amino acids in the CDR3, from cysteine to phenylalanine inclusive. The sequence is cut down to CDR3 DNA, 51 bases in frame from base 1. V loses 4 bases of germline sequence and J loses 2 bases, and the interval between the two ends is 21 bases. CDR1 and CDR2, looked up from the germline V gene, are LGHNA and YNFKEQ. Selection of patients required sufficient residual fresh-frozen tumor tissue and over two years of available survival data. Although molecular status otherwise differed among the glioblastoma patients, no patient had an isocitrate dehydrogenase mutation. PBMC were collected before vaccination, two weeks after the third vaccination, and at tumor progression if progression occurred. The Qiagen DNeasy Blood extraction Kit was used to extract genomic DNA. This clone was recorded only once. This receptor's antigen is unknown. Base qualities were left out, and no much larger clone turns up one base away.

Using the immunoSEQ assay, TCRB CDR3 regions were amplified from roughly 2 micrograms of genomic DNA, or from all available DNA when less than that was on hand. The multiplex PCR relied on 60 forward primers for TCR V beta segments and 13 reverse primers for J beta segments. Synthetic control templates were spiked into each sample at limiting dilution to estimate reads per starting template. Sequencing produced 87 bp reads on the Illumina HiSeq System. Processing in the source paper ran as follows. PCR and sequencing errors were removed by a nearest neighbor algorithm that merged closely related sequences. TCR overlap was defined as the percentage of unique tumor TCR beta sequences that were also found in the peripheral blood of the same patient. TCRdb provides this immuneACCESS table in a form limited to in-frame rearrangements. Some clones are lacking; in checked studies, under half of them reflect an unresolved V gene, and why the rest are absent is not known. That table gives V, J and clone size, and the DNA gave D and trimming. This sample gives around 32,000 clones in total; more than 90% of them show up just once. The top ten hold less than 2.5% of the sample.

The TCR sequence derives from a human donor with glioblastoma. The chain is assembled from TRBV4-2 and TRBJ2-7; the D gene is possibly TRBD2, with 7 bases matching. The sample consisted of blood, taken before dendritic cell vaccination. The CDR3 sequence is CASSRNDLGGAPYEQYF. The DNA is as follows: TGTGCCAGCAGCCGCAATGACCTAGGGGGGGCACCCTACGAGCAGTACTTC.